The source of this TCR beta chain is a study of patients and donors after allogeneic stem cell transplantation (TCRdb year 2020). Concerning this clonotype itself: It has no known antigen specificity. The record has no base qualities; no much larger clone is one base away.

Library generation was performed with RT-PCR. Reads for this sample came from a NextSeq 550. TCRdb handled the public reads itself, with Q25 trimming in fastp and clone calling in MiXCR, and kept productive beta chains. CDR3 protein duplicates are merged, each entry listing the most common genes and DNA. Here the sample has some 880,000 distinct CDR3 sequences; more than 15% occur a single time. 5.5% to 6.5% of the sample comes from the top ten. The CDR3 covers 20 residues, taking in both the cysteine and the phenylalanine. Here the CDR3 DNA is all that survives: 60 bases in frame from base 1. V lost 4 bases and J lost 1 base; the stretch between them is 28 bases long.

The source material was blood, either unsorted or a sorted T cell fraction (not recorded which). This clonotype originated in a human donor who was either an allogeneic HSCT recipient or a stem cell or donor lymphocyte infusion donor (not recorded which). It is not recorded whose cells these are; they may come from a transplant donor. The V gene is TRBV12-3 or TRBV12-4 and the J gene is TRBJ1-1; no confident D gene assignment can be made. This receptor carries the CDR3 CASSSVWLASGGKPNTEAFF. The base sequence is TGTGCCAGCAGTTCCGTTTGGCTTGCGAGCGGCGGCAAACCGAACACTGAAGCTTTCTTT.